Listed below are T cell receptor beta chains from one sample, sequenced in a study of cytomegalovirus exposure and HLA in healthy donors. Generated by immunoSEQ multiplex PCR, the TCRdb table keeps only in-frame clones and is missing some. Seen here are under 200,000 clones, roughly four fifths observed once, and the top ten hold 2% to 2.5%. Material for sequencing was PBMCs. Receptors were obtained from a woman aged 25-40 years in good health and CMV-seropositive. Both conserved end residues are trimmed from each CDR3. Expanded clones get a size class; other rows say once, few or many, or leave the size out.

abundance | v_gene | CDR3aa
few | TRBV10-3 | AISESQRGAYNEQF
once | TRBV27 | ASSTSGFPHQPQH
. | TRBV5-1 | ASSLGTGYNEQF
. | TRBV5-6 | ASTLRDRVNSPLH
. | TRBV5-6 | ASSLRTSGGGFQETQY
. | TRBV18 | ASSPLAGGLKNEQF
few | TRBV30 | AWGRQQETQY
. | TRBV5-1 | ASSTQRNTEAF
. | TRBV28 | ASSTNRELVPEQY
. | TRBV19 | ASARTSGRWQETQY
. | TRBV27 | ASSSLGTGATGELF
. | TRBV6-5 | ASRTGGNTEAF
. | TRBV27 | ASSFGPVSYNEQF
. | TRBV7-9 | SSSPPPGGYEQY
few | TRBV4-1 | ASSPMGGRGRNQPQH
. | TRBV5-4 | ASSLGQGWETQY
. | TRBV5-4 | ASSFTGKAYNEQF
once | TRBV14 | ASSDRMQETQY
. | TRBV5-6 | ASSSSYRRGTDTQY
. | TRBV5-6 | ASSLLDRGQETQY
. | TRBV7-7 | ASSLGLGNTIY
. | TRBV7-2 | ASSLAPWRESYNEQF
. | TRBV6-1 | ASSYVGYT
. | TRBV5-1 | ASSLAQGKGVTEAF
. | TRBV29-1 | SVAGQGVAEAF
. | TRBV7-9 | ASSPAYEQY
once | TRBV30 | AWRRDSNQPQH
. | TRBV6-6 | ASSYEGRAF
. | TRBV30 | AWSALRLLAGGHEQY
. | TRBV7-6 | ASSFLLLAGDFNEQF
. | TRBV28 | ASSPGTVQETQY
. | TRBV28 | ASSSMTGSYEQY
few | TRBV25-1 | ASSESGNQPQH
. | TRBV27 | ASSSGVHEQY
. | TRBV19 | ASKVYGGSPDEQY
many | TRBV27 | ASWGGEKLF
. | TRBV29-1 | SVEHVGQDIYGYT
. | TRBV19 | ASSIQWREYGYT
. | TRBV7-2 | ASSPSRGNTEAF
. | TRBV5-1 | ASSLPTEGEQY
. | TRBV5-6 | ASSLGGPTAYFNQPQH
. | TRBV5-6 | ASSLELRGGENEQF
few | TRBV6-5 | ASSYASLGGYEQY
. | TRBV27 | ASSSGSGNTIY
. | TRBV19 | ASRIESSYNSPLH
. | TRBV7-2 | ASSLPRSQETQY
once | TRBV19 | ASSSATNEKLF
. | TRBV19 | ATGRHQPQH